This TCR beta chain was recovered during a study of breast tumors, draining lymph nodes, adjacent tissues. Study-wide results and caveats: Tumor TCR diversity was below lymph nodes but above nontumor tissue. Most tumor T cells seemingly derive from lymph node, then expand in tumor. Luminal-like breast cancer showed significantly higher tumor–nontumor repertoire similarity than basal-like. That most tumor T cells come from lymph nodes remained unproven.

The lymph nodes were axillary draining lymph nodes from breast cancer patients. J gave up 7 bases and V 4 bases, and 7 bases lay outside the gene matches. The CDR3 contains 14 residues. Germline assignment: CDR1 DFQATT and CDR2 SNEGSKA (reference sequence). Note on this clonotype: Its antigen is undetermined.

TCRdb re-called the multiplex PCR reads through MiXCR, storing one row per CDR3 protein. The table shows 130,000 or so distinct CDR3 sequences, with over 20% occurring only once. The sample was axillary lymph node tissue. The chain couples TRBV20-1 to TRBJ2-1, with 10 bases that match TRBD2. This receptor was taken from a female donor with breast cancer. Some clones in this sample may be carry-over from other donors' samples. CDR3 amino acids: CSATASGGANEQFF. The CDR3 DNA follows: TGCAGTGCTACCGCCAGCGGGGGGGCGAATGAGCAGTTCTTC.